The rows below give T cell receptor beta chains drawn from one sample of a study of metastatic and nonmetastatic thyroid tumors. With MiXCR, TCRdb reprocessed the PCR reads. Of just under 9,500 clones listed, around 32% are singletons. Material for sequencing was adjacent normal tissue. These receptors came from a female donor with papillary thyroid cancer or a benign thyroid nodule (not recorded which). Some clones in this sample may be carry-over from other donors' samples. The CDR3 runs from the conserved cysteine through the conserved F or W. Fields, in order: J gene, CDR3 length, clone size, V gene, D gene, CDR3 protein, CDR3 DNA. The D gene is left open where the match is weak. Not every row has a clone size; where given, it reads once, few, many or a size class.

TRBJ1-1 | 14 | large | TRBV6-1 | . | CASSVQSLLTEAFF | TGTGCCAGCAGTGTTCAGAGCCTCCTCACTGAAGCTTTCTTT
TRBJ1-1 | 14 | . | TRBV20-1 | TRBD1 | CSARKQGASSEAFF | TGCAGTGCTAGGAAACAGGGGGCGAGTTCCGAAGCTTTCTTT
TRBJ2-3 | 14 | once | TRBV7-2 | . | CASSLESTVDTQYF | TGTGCCAGCAGCTTAGAATCGACTGTTGATACGCAGTATTTT
TRBJ2-5 | 15 | few | TRBV27 | . | CASSLFGGPRETQYF | TGTGCCAGCAGTTTATTTGGGGGGCCGAGGGAGACCCAGTACTTC
TRBJ2-7 | 20 | once | TRBV11-3 | TRBD2 | CASSLGESLEGGPVPYEQCF | TGTGCAAGCAGCTTAGGGGAGAGCCTAGAGGGAGGGCCCGTTCCCTACGAGCAGTGCTTC
TRBJ2-7 | 12 | few | TRBV20-1 | TRBD1 | CSARDRRYEQYF | TGCAGTGCCAGGGACAGACGTTACGAGCAGTACTTC
TRBJ2-7 | 16 | . | TRBV11-2 | TRBD2 | CASSLRSGRGYNEQYF | TGTGCCAGCAGCTTAAGGAGCGGGAGGGGGTACAACGAGCAGTACTTC
TRBJ1-1 | 16 | many | TRBV11-2 | . | CASSPRQDPRDTEAFF | TGTGCCAGCAGCCCAAGACAGGACCCGAGGGACACTGAAGCTTTCTTT
TRBJ1-6 | 15 | few | TRBV10-3 | TRBD1 | CAISDPGQGGSPLHF | TGTGCCATCAGTGACCCTGGACAGGGAGGTTCACCCCTCCACTTT
TRBJ2-1 | 15 | . | TRBV20-1 | TRBD2 | CSATYTGTSRNEQFF | TGCAGTGCTACTTATACCGGGACTAGCCGGAATGAGCAGTTCTTC
TRBJ1-5 | 14 | . | TRBV12-3/TRBV12-4 | . | CASSLGASNQPQHF | TGTGCCAGCAGTTTAGGGGCTAGCAATCAGCCCCAGCATTTT
TRBJ1-2 | 14 | . | TRBV2 | . | CASSSGLGLGGYTF | TGTGCCAGCAGCTCCGGACTTGGTCTGGGCGGCTACACCTTC
TRBJ1-5 | 13 | few | TRBV6-1 | . | CASSHEGSQPQHF | TGTGCCAGCAGTCACGAGGGGTCACAGCCCCAGCATTTT
TRBJ1-3 | 15 | . | TRBV20-1 | . | CSARDPRDGGNTIYF | TGCAGTGCTAGAGACCCCCGGGACGGCGGAAACACCATATATTTT
TRBJ2-7 | 12 | . | TRBV12-5 | . | CASGLVFGEQYF | TGTGCTAGTGGTTTGGTGTTCGGGGAGCAGTACTTC
TRBJ1-2 | 15 | . | TRBV5-1 | TRBD1 | CASSLEPGTAYGYTF | TGCGCCAGCAGCTTGGAACCGGGGACAGCCTATGGCTACACCTTC
TRBJ1-2 | 13 | few | TRBV27 | . | CASSLLAGDGYTF | TGTGCCAGCAGTTTACTTGCAGGGGATGGCTACACCTTC
TRBJ2-1 | 13 | . | TRBV12-3/TRBV12-4 | . | CASSLLLYNEQFF | TGTGCCAGCAGTTTGTTACTCTACAATGAGCAGTTCTTC
TRBJ2-5 | 14 | . | TRBV2 | . | CASSEIAGGETQYF | TGTGCCAGCAGTGAAATCGCGGGCGGAGAGACCCAGTACTTC
TRBJ1-4 | 14 | . | TRBV18 | . | CASSLTGLGEKLFF | TGTGCCAGCTCACTTACAGGGCTTGGCGAAAAACTGTTTTTT